The clone carrying this T cell receptor beta chain was found a few times. MiXCR, run by TCRdb on the 5' RACE reads, gives a single entry per CDR3 protein. The table records some 300,000 distinct CDR3 sequences, less than 9.5% of them present only once. The data are from a study of T cells after yellow fever vaccination. Trimming at V came to 2 bases and at J to 7 bases, leaving 10 bases not matched to a gene. Germline-derived CDR1 and CDR2 are LNHDA and SQIVND (reference sequence). The CDR3 spans 16 residues. Source: CD4+ T cells sorted from PBMCs, taken 5 days after the yellow fever booster vaccination. The clonotype was recovered from a man aged 18 to 35 who received the YFV17D yellow fever vaccine. The rearrangement links TRBV19 to TRBJ2-1; 8 bases agree with TRBD2. CDR3 coding DNA: TGTGCCAGTAGTATACCCGGTGGCGGGGGGTGGAATGAGCAGTTCTTC. Translation: CASSIPGGGGWNEQFF.